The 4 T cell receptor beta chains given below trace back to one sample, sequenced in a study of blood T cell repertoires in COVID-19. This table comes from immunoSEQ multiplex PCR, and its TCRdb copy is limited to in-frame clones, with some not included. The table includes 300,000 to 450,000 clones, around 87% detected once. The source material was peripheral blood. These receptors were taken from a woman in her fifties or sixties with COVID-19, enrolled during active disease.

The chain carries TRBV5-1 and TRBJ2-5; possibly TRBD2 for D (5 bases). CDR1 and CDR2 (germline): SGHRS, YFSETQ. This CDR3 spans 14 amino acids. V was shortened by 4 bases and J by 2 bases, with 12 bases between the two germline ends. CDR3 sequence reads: CASSALPGQETQYF. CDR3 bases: TGCGCCAGCAGCGCTCTACCGGGACAAGAGACCCAGTACTTC.

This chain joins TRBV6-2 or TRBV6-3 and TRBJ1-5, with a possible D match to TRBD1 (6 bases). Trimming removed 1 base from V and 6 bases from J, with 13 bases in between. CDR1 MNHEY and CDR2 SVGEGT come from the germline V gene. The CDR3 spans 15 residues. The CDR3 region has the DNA TGTGCCAGCAGTTACTTCGGTGGGGGCGGTCAGCCCCAGCATTTT. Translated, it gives CASSYFGGGGQPQHF.

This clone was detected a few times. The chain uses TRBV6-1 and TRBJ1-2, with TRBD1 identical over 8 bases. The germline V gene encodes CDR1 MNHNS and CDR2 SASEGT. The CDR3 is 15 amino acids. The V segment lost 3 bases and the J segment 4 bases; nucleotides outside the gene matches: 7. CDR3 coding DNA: TGTGCCAGCAGTGAGGGGACAGGCGGATTCTATGGCTACACCTTC. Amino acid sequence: CASSEGTGGFYGYTF.

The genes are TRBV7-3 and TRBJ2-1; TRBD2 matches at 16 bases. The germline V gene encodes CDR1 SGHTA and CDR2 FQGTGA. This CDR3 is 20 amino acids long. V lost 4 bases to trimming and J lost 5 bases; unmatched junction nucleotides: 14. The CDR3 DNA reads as TGTGCCAGCAGCTCGAACAAAGGGACTAGCGGGGGGGAGAAGAACAATGAGCAGTTCTTC. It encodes CASSSNKGTSGGEKNNEQFF.